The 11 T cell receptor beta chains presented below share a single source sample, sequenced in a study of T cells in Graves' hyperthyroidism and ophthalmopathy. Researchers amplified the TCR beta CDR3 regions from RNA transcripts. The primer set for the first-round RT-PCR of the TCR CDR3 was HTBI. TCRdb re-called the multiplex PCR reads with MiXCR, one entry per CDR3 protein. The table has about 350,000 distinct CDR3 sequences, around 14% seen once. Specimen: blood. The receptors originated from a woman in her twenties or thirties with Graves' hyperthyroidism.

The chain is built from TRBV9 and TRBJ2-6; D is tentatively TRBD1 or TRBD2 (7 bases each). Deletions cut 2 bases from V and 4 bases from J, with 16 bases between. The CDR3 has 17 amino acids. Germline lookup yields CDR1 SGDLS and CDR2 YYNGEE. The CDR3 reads CASSVPGGTAGANVLTF. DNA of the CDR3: TGTGCCAGCAGCGTCCCCGGGGGGACAGCGGGGGCCAACGTCCTGACTTTC. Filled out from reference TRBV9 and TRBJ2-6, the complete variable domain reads DSGVTQTPKHLITATGQRVTLRCSPRSGDLSVYWYQQSLDQGLQFLIQYYNGEERAKGNILERFSAQQFPDLHSELNLSSLELGDSALYFCASSVPGGTAGANVLTFGAGSRLTVL.

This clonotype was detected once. CDR3 sequence: CASSGPDGETQYF. The CDR3 region has the DNA TGTGCCAGCAGCGGACCGGACGGAGAGACCCAGTACTTC. The genes are TRBV11-2 and TRBJ2-5; D unclear. Germline CDR1 SGHAT, CDR2 FQNNGV. Trimming cost V 5 bases and J 4 bases, with 11 bases left between them. The CDR3 sequence is 13 residues long.

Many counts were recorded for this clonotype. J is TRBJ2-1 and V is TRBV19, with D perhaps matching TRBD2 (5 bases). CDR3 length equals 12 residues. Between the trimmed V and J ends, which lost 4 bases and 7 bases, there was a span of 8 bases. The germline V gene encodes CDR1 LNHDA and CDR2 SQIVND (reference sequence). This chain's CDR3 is CASSTEGNEQFF. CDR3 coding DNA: TGTGCCAGTAGTACTGAGGGTAATGAGCAGTTCTTC.

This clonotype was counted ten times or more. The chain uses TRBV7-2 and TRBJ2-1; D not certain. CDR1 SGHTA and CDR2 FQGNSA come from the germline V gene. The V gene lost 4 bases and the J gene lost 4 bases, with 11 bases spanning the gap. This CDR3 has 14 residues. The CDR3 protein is CASSSRIGYNEQFF. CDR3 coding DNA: TGTGCCAGCAGCTCCCGGATAGGGTACAATGAGCAGTTCTTC.

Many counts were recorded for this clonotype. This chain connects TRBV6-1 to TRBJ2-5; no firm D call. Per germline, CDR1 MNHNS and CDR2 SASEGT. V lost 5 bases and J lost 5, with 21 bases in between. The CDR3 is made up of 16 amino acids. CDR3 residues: CASSYSIGRWRETQYF. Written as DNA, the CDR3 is TGTGCCAGCAGTTACTCCATAGGACGTTGGCGCGAGACCCAGTACTTC.

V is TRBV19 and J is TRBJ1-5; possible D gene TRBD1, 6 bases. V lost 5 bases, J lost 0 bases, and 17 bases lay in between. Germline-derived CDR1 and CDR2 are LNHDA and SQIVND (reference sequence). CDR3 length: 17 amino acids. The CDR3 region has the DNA TGTGCCAGTAGTGTTCCACAGGGTCTGTATAGCAATCAGCCCCAGCATTTT. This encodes CASSVPQGLYSNQPQHF.

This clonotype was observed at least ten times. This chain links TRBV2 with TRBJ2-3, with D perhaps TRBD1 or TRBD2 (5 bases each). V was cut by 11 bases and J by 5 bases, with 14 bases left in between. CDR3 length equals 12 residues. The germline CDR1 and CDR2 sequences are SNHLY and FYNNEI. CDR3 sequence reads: CAGSRGGDTQYF. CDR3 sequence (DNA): TGTGCCGGGAGCCGTGGGGGAGATACGCAGTATTTT.

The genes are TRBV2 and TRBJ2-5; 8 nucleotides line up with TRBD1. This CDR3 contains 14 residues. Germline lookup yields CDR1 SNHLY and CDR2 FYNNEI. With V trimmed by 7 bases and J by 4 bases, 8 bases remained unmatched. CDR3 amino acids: CASTRDRGRETQYF. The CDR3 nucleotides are TGTGCCAGCACCCGAGACAGGGGTAGAGAGACCCAGTACTTC.

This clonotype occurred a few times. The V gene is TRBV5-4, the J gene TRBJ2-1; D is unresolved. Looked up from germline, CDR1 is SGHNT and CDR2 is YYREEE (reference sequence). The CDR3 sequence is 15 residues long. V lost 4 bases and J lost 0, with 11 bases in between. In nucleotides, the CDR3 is TGTGCCAGCAGCGTCCATCAGAGCTCCTACAATGAGCAGTTCTTC. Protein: CASSVHQSSYNEQFF.

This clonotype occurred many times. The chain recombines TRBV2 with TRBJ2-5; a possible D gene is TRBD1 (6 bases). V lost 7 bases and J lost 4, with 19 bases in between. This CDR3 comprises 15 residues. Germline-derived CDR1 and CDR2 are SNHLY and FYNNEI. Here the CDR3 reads CASTSATGRRETQYF. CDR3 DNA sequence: TGTGCCAGCACCTCGGCCACAGGGCGCCGAGAGACCCAGTACTTC.

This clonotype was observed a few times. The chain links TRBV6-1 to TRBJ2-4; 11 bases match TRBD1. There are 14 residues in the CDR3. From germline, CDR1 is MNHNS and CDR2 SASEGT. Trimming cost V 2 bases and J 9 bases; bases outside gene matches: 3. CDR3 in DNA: TGTGCCAGCAGTGAATTGGGGACAGGGGGCATTCAGTACTTC. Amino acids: CASSELGTGGIQYF.